A selection of T cell receptor beta chains follows, all from one sample in a study of shared clonotypes between healthy human individuals. Assay used: immunoSEQ multiplex PCR; TCRdb lists only in-frame clones, some missing. The repertoire has roughly 2,000,000 clones, around 95% of them found once; the top ten carry approximately 1.6%. The source material was naive CD8+ T cells from PBMCs. The source is a man between 18 and 35 years old in good health. Some clones in this sample may be carry-over from other donors' samples. CDR3s include the opening cysteine and the closing phenylalanine or tryptophan. Fields, in order: D gene, J gene, clone size, V gene, CDR3 DNA, CDR3 protein. The D gene is left open where the match is weak. Part of the rows lack a size; the others show once, few, many or a class for expanded clones.

D gene: NA; J gene: TRBJ1-1; clone size: NA; V gene: TRBV28; CDR3 DNA: TGTGCCAGCAGTTTAGGGTTAGGGGGAGCTTTCTTT; CDR3 protein: CASSLGLGGAFF
D gene: NA; J gene: TRBJ1-1; clone size: NA; V gene: TRBV7-9; CDR3 DNA: TGTGCCAGCAGCTCCAGGCAAGGGTCGTTCGACACTGAAGCTTTCTTT; CDR3 protein: CASSSRQGSFDTEAFF
D gene: NA; J gene: TRBJ2-3; clone size: NA; V gene: TRBV7-9; CDR3 DNA: TGTGCCAGCAGGGAAGGACACACAGATACGCAGTATTTT; CDR3 protein: CASREGHTDTQYF
D gene: NA; J gene: TRBJ1-4; clone size: NA; V gene: TRBV6-6; CDR3 DNA: TGTGCCAGCAGCGCTTTGGACCCCGAAGGGGAAAAACTGTTTTTT; CDR3 protein: CASSALDPEGEKLFF
D gene: NA; J gene: TRBJ1-5; clone size: NA; V gene: TRBV11-2; CDR3 DNA: TGTGCCAGCAGCTTAGTTGCGACAGGCAATCAGCCCCAGCATTTT; CDR3 protein: CASSLVATGNQPQHF
D gene: NA; J gene: TRBJ1-2; clone size: NA; V gene: TRBV10-2; CDR3 DNA: TGCGCCAGCAGTGAGGCCAGTCGGAAAACTGGCTACACCTTC; CDR3 protein: CASSEASRKTGYTF
D gene: TRBD2; J gene: TRBJ2-7; clone size: NA; V gene: TRBV19; CDR3 DNA: TGTGCCAGCGCCCTGAGGTCTAGCGGTACCTACGAGCAGTACTTC; CDR3 protein: CASALRSSGTYEQYF
D gene: TRBD1; J gene: TRBJ2-7; clone size: NA; V gene: TRBV25-1; CDR3 DNA: TGTGCCTCGCGGGGACAGGGTACCTACGAGCAGTACTTC; CDR3 protein: CASRGQGTYEQYF
D gene: NA; J gene: TRBJ1-3; clone size: NA; V gene: TRBV4-3; CDR3 DNA: TGCGCCAGCAGCGACACATCGAAGACGTTAAGGGCTGACTCTGGAAACACCATATATTTT; CDR3 protein: CASSDTSKTLRADSGNTIYF
D gene: NA; J gene: TRBJ2-2; clone size: NA; V gene: TRBV9; CDR3 DNA: TGTGCCAGCAGCGTGGTTTCCGGAACCGGGGAGCTGTTTTTT; CDR3 protein: CASSVVSGTGELFF
D gene: NA; J gene: TRBJ1-1; clone size: NA; V gene: TRBV29-1; CDR3 DNA: TGCAGCGTTTCCGGGATGAACACTGAAGCTTTCTTT; CDR3 protein: CSVSGMNTEAFF
D gene: TRBD1; J gene: TRBJ2-2; clone size: NA; V gene: TRBV15; CDR3 DNA: TGTGCCACCAGCAGAGAGACAGGGGGCACCGGGGAGCTGTTTTTT; CDR3 protein: CATSRETGGTGELFF
D gene: NA; J gene: TRBJ2-5; clone size: NA; V gene: TRBV10-3; CDR3 DNA: TGTGCCACCTCTCGGGGCAGGGAGACCCAAGAGACCCAGTACTTC; CDR3 protein: CATSRGRETQETQYF
D gene: TRBD2; J gene: TRBJ2-1; clone size: NA; V gene: TRBV28; CDR3 DNA: TGTGCCAGCAGTTTTCCCCTTGAATTAGCGGGATACAATGAGCAGTTCTTC; CDR3 protein: CASSFPLELAGYNEQFF
D gene: NA; J gene: TRBJ2-4; clone size: NA; V gene: TRBV10-3; CDR3 DNA: TGTGCCATCAGCAGTGGGGTAGCCAAAAACATTCAGTACTTC; CDR3 protein: CAISSGVAKNIQYF
D gene: TRBD1; J gene: TRBJ1-1; clone size: once; V gene: TRBV5-1; CDR3 DNA: TGCGCCAGCAGCTTGACAGGGGTCGGGACTGAAGCTTTCTTT; CDR3 protein: CASSLTGVGTEAFF
D gene: TRBD1; J gene: TRBJ2-7; clone size: NA; V gene: TRBV5-1; CDR3 DNA: TGCGCCAGCAGCACCTTCGACAGGGGCTACGAGCAGTACTTC; CDR3 protein: CASSTFDRGYEQYF
D gene: TRBD2; J gene: TRBJ2-5; clone size: NA; V gene: TRBV7-9; CDR3 DNA: TGTGCCAGCAGAAGCGGGGGACAAGAGACCCAGTACTTC; CDR3 protein: CASRSGGQETQYF